This TCR beta chain was captured by sequencing in a study of shared clonotypes between healthy human individuals (dated by TCRdb to 2019 to 2021). Some background on the complete study: The cohort included three men and a couple of women between 18 and 49 years of age. Blood TCR repertoires of a handful of healthy adults were deeply sequenced to estimate repertoire size and the extent of clonotype sharing between individuals. To increase sequencing depth and limit assay-specific biases, different laboratories used diverse techniques to prepare libraries and sequence TCR repertoires. Each donor's leukapheresis produced roughly between roughly 0.94 and 9.5 billion PBMCs.

Spanning cysteine to phenylalanine, the CDR3 consists of 16 amino acids. The only DNA kept is the CDR3, 48 bases in frame from the first base. The junction shows trimming of 4 bases on V and 3 bases on J, plus 17 bases between the germline ends. Sequences LNHDA (CDR1) and SQIVND (CDR2) are obtained from the germline V gene (reference sequence). Comment on this clone: Which antigen it targets is not known. No quality values exist for individual bases; no much larger clone is one base distant.

The donors were healthy, HIV-negative adults with no recently reported acute infections or vaccinations. Every donor was a Caucasian adult living in Nashville, Tennessee, USA. In the unsorted samples, 85 million to 100 million PBMCs were counted, and genomic DNA was extracted using the QIAamp DNA Blood Mini kit. Blood was collected by leukapheresis, and PBMCs were isolated by Ficoll-Histopaque density gradient centrifugation and then cryopreserved in liquid nitrogen vapor phase. General findings and caveats noted by the study authors: Pairwise subsampling led to the expectation that sequencing depth would affect the degree of clonotype sharing among donors. Because the study included only a small number of donors, the genetic and exposure-history diversity represented was limited. Sampling was restricted to blood, and TCR repertoires in tissues likely differ from the TCR repertoires found in blood.

TCR CDR3 regions were amplified from genomic DNA by multiplex PCR using the deep immunoSEQ assay. Genomic DNA extracted from each cell subset was distributed evenly over all wells of several immunoSEQ 96-well plates, and each plate served as one replicate. Each replicate PCR for unsorted PBMC received approximately 0.3 ug genomic DNA, equal to about 30,000 T cell genomes. Genomic DNA from unsorted PBMC was sequenced over ten immunoSEQ deep assay plates. The purified libraries were quantified using a Qubit 3.0 fluorometer, sized with a Bioanalyzer 2100, and then quantified again using the KAPA Library Quantification kit. Every immunoSEQ 96-well plate was sequenced on a dedicated single-read 150-cycle Illumina NextSeq 550 flow cell. Per the source publication's procedure: The immunoSEQ output contained only junctional sequences without quality scores, so filtering could not match that applied to full-length reads. Sequences were annotated with PyIR, a Python wrapper for IgBLAST v1.9, using IMGT germline references to assign V/J genes and CDR3. Reads were filtered out if the reads had weak V/J assignments (E-value above 1e-6), no CDR3, stop codons, out-of-frame junctions, or ambiguous translated residues. V3J clonotypes were defined by identical inferred V gene, J gene, and CDR3 amino acid sequence. The percentage overlap between two repertoires was calculated by dividing the number of shared unique clonotypes by the size of the smaller repertoire. Three approaches were used to assess repertoire richness: RTK rarefaction, the Chao1 estimator, and Recon v2.1 estimates of unobserved clonotypes. TCRdb carries this immuneACCESS record with in-frame sequences only. Its versions omit some clonotypes, under half of them owing to an unresolved V gene in the studies checked, with the rest unexplained. That table furnishes V, J and clone size, whereas the DNA furnished D and trimming. The sample profile shows about 490,000 clones; 70% to 80% of them were found once. More than 10% of the sample is taken by the ten largest.

In this chain, TRBV19 is recombined with TRBJ2-3, and the D gene may be TRBD1, 6 bases matching. The sequenced sample was PBMCs. The sequence derives from a woman aged 40 to 50 in good health. Some clones in this sample may be carry-over from other donors' samples. The CDR3 region: CASSTGRGRGTDTQYF. DNA sequence: TGTGCCAGTAGTACCGGCCGCGGAAGGGGGACAGATACGCAGTATTTT.